These T cell receptor beta chains were read from a single sample in a study of blood T cell repertoires in COVID-19. Repertoires were generated with immunoSEQ multiplex PCR, while TCRdb's copy carries only in-frame clones and drops some. Of approximately 250,000 clones in the sample, about 83% are singletons; the top ten hold just under 7.5%. Material: peripheral blood. Source of these receptors: a woman between 50 and 59 years old with acute or convalescent COVID-19. CDR3s include the opening cysteine and the closing phenylalanine or tryptophan. A D gene is named only where the DNA matches it firmly. Where a row states a size, it is once, few, many or the class of an expanded clone; other rows omit it.

CDR3 DNA	CDR3 protein	D gene	clone size	CDR3 length	V gene	J gene
TGCGCCAGCAACGGCGGTTACGAGCAGTACTTC	CASNGGYEQYF	.	.	11	TRBV5-1	TRBJ2-7
TGTGCCAGCATTCGGGTCACTGAAGCTTTCTTT	CASIRVTEAFF	.	.	11	TRBV2	TRBJ1-1
TGTGCCAGTAGTATAACCACAGGGGGCTTTAATGAGCAGTTCTTC	CASSITTGGFNEQFF	TRBD1	once	15	TRBV19	TRBJ2-1
TGTGCCAGCAGCGTAGACGGGGGGCCTTTTTCCGAGACCCAGTACTTC	CASSVDGGPFSETQYF	.	.	16	TRBV9	TRBJ2-5
TGTGCCAGCAGCCGCGACAGGGGGCGCACTGAAGCTTTCTTT	CASSRDRGRTEAFF	TRBD1	.	14	TRBV5-5	TRBJ1-1
TGTGCCAGCAGCGTAGCACAGGCGAGCACCGGGGAGCTGTTTTTT	CASSVAQASTGELFF	.	.	15	TRBV9	TRBJ2-2
TGTGCCAGCAGGGGGGACAGGGCCAACTATAATTCACCCCTCCACTTT	CASRGDRANYNSPLHF	TRBD1	.	16	TRBV28	TRBJ1-6
TGTGCCACCAGAAGGGACAATCTCTCTGGGGCCAACGTCCTGACTTTC	CATRRDNLSGANVLTF	.	once	16	TRBV15	TRBJ2-6
TGTGCCACCCACGGGAATCGATACGAGCAGTACTTC	CATHGNRYEQYF	.	.	12	TRBV28	TRBJ2-7
TGTGCCAGCAGCTTAGGTGGCAGGTCCGCGAACACCGGGGAGCTGTTTTTT	CASSLGGRSANTGELFF	.	.	17	TRBV7-9	TRBJ2-2
TGTGCCTGGAGTGCCGGTCCCGCGGTTAGCTACGAGCAGTACTTC	CAWSAGPAVSYEQYF	.	.	15	TRBV30	TRBJ2-7
TGTGCCAGCAGTTATCATAGCGGGAGGCTCCTCGGCGAGCAGTACTTC	CASSYHSGRLLGEQYF	TRBD2	.	16	TRBV6-2/TRBV6-3	TRBJ2-7
TGTGCCAGCACGCGGGGGGGGGATCAGCCCCAGCATTTT	CASTRGGDQPQHF	.	once	13	TRBV2	TRBJ1-5
TGCGCCAGCAGCTTGGCCGCTGGGGCTAGCGGGACAGATACGCAGTATTTT	CASSLAAGASGTDTQYF	TRBD2	once	17	TRBV5-1	TRBJ2-3
TGCGCCAGCAGCCCCGGGGTAGCGGGAAAAGAGACCCAGTACTTC	CASSPGVAGKETQYF	TRBD2	.	15	TRBV5-1	TRBJ2-5
TGCAGCGTTGAAGATTTAGCGGGGATCGGAGATACGCAGTATTTT	CSVEDLAGIGDTQYF	TRBD2	.	15	TRBV29-1	TRBJ2-3
TGTGCCAGCAGTACCGGACTAGCGGGTGAGACCCAGTACTTC	CASSTGLAGETQYF	TRBD2	once	14	TRBV27	TRBJ2-5
TGTGCCAGCAGCTTAGACGTGAACACTGAAGCTTTCTTT	CASSLDVNTEAFF	.	.	13	TRBV11-2	TRBJ1-1
TGTGCCAGAAGCTTGCATCGGACTATCTCCTATAATTCACCCCTCCACTTT	CARSLHRTISYNSPLHF	.	.	17	TRBV5-3	TRBJ1-6
TGTGCCAGCAGTCGAACCGGGGGGGAGGAAAAACTGTTTTTT	CASSRTGGEEKLFF	.	.	14	TRBV6-5	TRBJ1-4
TGTGCCAGCAGTGATCGGGACAGGGTTACCACTGAAGCTTTCTTT	CASSDRDRVTTEAFF	TRBD1	.	15	TRBV6-2/TRBV6-3	TRBJ1-1
TGTGCCAGCAGTTTTCAGGGCGGCAATCAGCCCCAGCATTTT	CASSFQGGNQPQHF	.	.	14	TRBV28	TRBJ1-5
TGTGCCAGCAGCAGCAAGGGGACAGGGGGCGAGGCTTTCTTT	CASSSKGTGGEAFF	TRBD1	.	14	TRBV5-4	TRBJ1-1
TGTGCCAGCAGTTCTCCGGGGGATCCGCTGAATACGCAGTATTTT	CASSSPGDPLNTQYF	.	.	15	TRBV6-2/TRBV6-3	TRBJ2-3
TGTGCCATCAGGACGGACAGTAATCAGCCCCAGCATTTT	CAIRTDSNQPQHF	.	.	13	TRBV10-3	TRBJ1-5
TGTGCCAGCAGTCTCGGCTCTAGAGGGAGAGGTGAGCAGTTCTTC	CASSLGSRGRGEQFF	.	.	15	TRBV6-5	TRBJ2-1
TGTGCCAGTAGTAGAACAGAGGGCTCCTACGAGCAGTACTTC	CASSRTEGSYEQYF	.	.	14	TRBV19	TRBJ2-7
TGTGCCAGCAGCTTAGCCGGTCCTACAGGGGGCACAGATACGCAGTATTTT	CASSLAGPTGGTDTQYF	TRBD1	.	17	TRBV11-2	TRBJ2-3
TGCGCCAGCAGCCAGAACAGGGGGCTTGGCCAGCCCCAGCATTTT	CASSQNRGLGQPQHF	TRBD1	.	15	TRBV4-3	TRBJ1-5
TGTGCCAGCAGCAAAGTCTCAGGGGGCCGTCATGAAAAACTGTTTTTT	CASSKVSGGRHEKLFF	.	few	16	TRBV21-1	TRBJ1-4
TGTGCCACCAGCGGTGCCGGGACAGGACTGTACGAGCAGTACTTC	CATSGAGTGLYEQYF	TRBD1	.	15	TRBV15	TRBJ2-7
TGCGCCAGCAGCCTGCAAGGGACTAGCGGAGGGGGGGAGACCCAGTACTTC	CASSLQGTSGGGETQYF	TRBD2	.	17	TRBV5-1	TRBJ2-5
TGTGCCAGCAGCCAAGAAGCCTCCGAAAAACTGTTTTTT	CASSQEASEKLFF	.	many	13	TRBV4-2	TRBJ1-4
TGTGCCAGCAGCCAGGGACTAGCGGGGGGGGATAATGAGCAGTTCTTC	CASSQGLAGGDNEQFF	TRBD2	.	16	TRBV4-2	TRBJ2-1
TGTGCCAGCAGTGAAGAAGGGGCGGCTATGAACACTGAAGCTTTCTTT	CASSEEGAAMNTEAFF	.	few	16	TRBV25-1	TRBJ1-1
TGTGCCAGCAGCTCGGGACAGGGCACCGGGGAGCTGTTTTTT	CASSSGQGTGELFF	TRBD1	.	14	TRBV7-2	TRBJ2-2
TGTGCCAGCAGTTTAGCGGGAGGGGAAGAGACCCAGTACTTC	CASSLAGGEETQYF	TRBD2	.	14	TRBV28	TRBJ2-5
TGTGCCAGCAGTTCGTCCGGAAGACTTAATGAAAAACTGTTTTTT	CASSSSGRLNEKLFF	.	.	15	TRBV28	TRBJ1-4
TGTGCCAGCAGCTTAGAGGGGACAGGGTTCGTTGAGCAGTTCTTC	CASSLEGTGFVEQFF	TRBD1	.	15	TRBV7-6	TRBJ2-1
TGCGCCAGCAGCCAAGCAAGACAGGGGAGAGATAATTCACCCCTCCACTTT	CASSQARQGRDNSPLHF	TRBD1	.	17	TRBV4-3	TRBJ1-6
TGCGCCAGCAGCTTGGACTCACCTAGCACAGATACGCAGTATTTT	CASSLDSPSTDTQYF	.	.	15	TRBV5-1	TRBJ2-3
TGTGCCAGCAGTTTTATTGAGCAGTTCTTC	CASSFIEQFF	.	.	10	TRBV12-3/TRBV12-4	TRBJ2-1
TGCGCCAGCAGCGGGCAAGGCTACGAGCAGTACTTC	CASSGQGYEQYF	.	.	12	TRBV5-1	TRBJ2-7
TGCGCCAGCACGCTTGGTACAGGTCAAATGAACACTGAAGCTTTCTTT	CASTLGTGQMNTEAFF	.	once	16	TRBV5-1	TRBJ1-1
TGCGCCAGCAGCCAAGGGAGCAAGCCCCAGCATTTT	CASSQGSKPQHF	.	few	12	TRBV4-1	TRBJ1-5
TGTGCCAGCAGCCAAGGTCGGGGAGGGGGAGAGACCCAGTACTTC	CASSQGRGGGETQYF	.	.	15	TRBV3-1/TRBV3-2	TRBJ2-5
TGTGCCAGCAGCCAAGATCTCGGGTCCTACGAGCAGTACTTC	CASSQDLGSYEQYF	.	.	14	TRBV4-2	TRBJ2-7
TGTGCCAGTAGTATAGGGAGCGGGGGCACAGATACGCAGTATTTT	CASSIGSGGTDTQYF	TRBD2	once	15	TRBV19	TRBJ2-3
TGTGCCAGCAGCTTAGATCCGGCCAGGGGTTCTGGAAACACCATATATTTT	CASSLDPARGSGNTIYF	.	.	17	TRBV11-2	TRBJ1-3
TGCGCCAGCAGCCAAGATTTTGGGGGCGACTCTAGCAATCAGCCCCAGCATTTT	CASSQDFGGDSSNQPQHF	.	.	18	TRBV4-1	TRBJ1-5
TGTGCCAGCACCCAATCGGGGACCCAGTACTTC	CASTQSGTQYF	.	.	11	TRBV27	TRBJ2-5
TGTGCCAGCAGCCCGGGCGGGGGCTACACCTTC	CASSPGGGYTF	.	.	11	TRBV5-6	TRBJ1-2
TGCGCCGGGGTAGCGGGAGTAGACAATGAGCAGTTCTTC	CAGVAGVDNEQFF	TRBD2	.	13	TRBV10-1	TRBJ2-1
TGTGCCAGCAGCGTAGCGGGAGCCCACGATGAGCAGTTCTTC	CASSVAGAHDEQFF	TRBD2	.	14	TRBV7-9	TRBJ2-1